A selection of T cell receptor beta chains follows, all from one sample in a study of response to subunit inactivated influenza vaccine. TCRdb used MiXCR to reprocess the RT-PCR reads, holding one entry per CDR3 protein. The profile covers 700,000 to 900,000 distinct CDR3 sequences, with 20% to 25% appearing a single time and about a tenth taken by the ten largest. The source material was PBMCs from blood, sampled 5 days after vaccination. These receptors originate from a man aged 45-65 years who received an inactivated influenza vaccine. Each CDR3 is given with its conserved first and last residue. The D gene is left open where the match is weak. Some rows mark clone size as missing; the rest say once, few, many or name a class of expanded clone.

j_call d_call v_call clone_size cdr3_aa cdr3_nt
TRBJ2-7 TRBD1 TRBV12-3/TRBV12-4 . CASSSSRTGSSYEQYF TGTGCCAGCAGTTCCTCAAGGACAGGGTCGTCCTACGAGCAGTACTTC
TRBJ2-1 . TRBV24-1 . CATSDLRGSYNEQFF TGTGCCACCAGTGATTTGAGGGGCTCCTACAATGAGCAGTTCTTC
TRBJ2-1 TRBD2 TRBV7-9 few CASSLTGRRGGEQFF TGTGCCAGCAGCTTAACCGGGAGGCGTGGCGGTGAGCAGTTCTTC
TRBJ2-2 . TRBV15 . CATSRDGTAANTGELFF TGTGCCACCAGCAGAGATGGGACGGCCGCGAACACCGGGGAGCTGTTTTTT
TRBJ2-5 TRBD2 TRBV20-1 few CSARAASGGHQETQYF TGCAGTGCTAGGGCCGCTAGCGGGGGTCACCAAGAGACCCAGTACTTC
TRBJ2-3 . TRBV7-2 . CASSLDLGGQNTQYF TGTGCCAGCAGCTTAGACCTAGGGGGTCAAAATACGCAGTATTTT
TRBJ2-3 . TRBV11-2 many CASSLLLVGGTDTQYF TGTGCCAGCAGCTTATTACTAGTCGGTGGCACAGATACGCAGTATTTT
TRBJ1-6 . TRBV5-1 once CASKQGNNSPLHF TGCGCCAGCAAACAGGGAAACAATTCACCCCTCCACTTT
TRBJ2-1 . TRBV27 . CASSFSPGNEQFF TGTGCCAGCAGTTTCTCTCCGGGGAATGAGCAGTTCTTC
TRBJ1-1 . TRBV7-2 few CASSPGRINTEAFF TGTGCCAGCAGCCCTGGTCGGATTAACACTGAAGCTTTCTTT
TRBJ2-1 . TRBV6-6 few CASSPRKHEQFF TGTGCCAGCAGCCCACGGAAACATGAGCAGTTCTTC
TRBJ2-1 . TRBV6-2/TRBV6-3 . CASSSRDTKFF TGTGCCAGCAGTTCCCGGGACACTAAGTTCTTC
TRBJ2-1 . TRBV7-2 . CASSPVDRAYNEQFF TGTGCCAGCAGCCCGGTCGACAGAGCTTACAATGAGCAGTTCTTC
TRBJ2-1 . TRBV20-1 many CSAPGALSYNEQFF TGCAGTGCCCCTGGGGCCCTCTCCTACAATGAGCAGTTCTTC
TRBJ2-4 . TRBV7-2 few CASSLSRANIQYF TGTGCCAGCAGCTTATCCAGGGCCAACATTCAGTACTTC
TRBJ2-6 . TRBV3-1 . CASSPETNVLTF TGTGCCAGCAGCCCGGAGACCAACGTCCTGACTTTC
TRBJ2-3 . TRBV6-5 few CASSYSFRAIGTDTQYF TGTGCCAGCAGTTACTCGTTTCGGGCTATCGGCACAGATACGCAGTATTTT
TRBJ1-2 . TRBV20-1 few CSARVEGGGYGYTF TGCAGTGCTAGAGTAGAGGGTGGCGGCTATGGCTACACCTTC
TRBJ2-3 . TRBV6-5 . CASSSAADTQYF TGTGCCAGCAGTTCCGCGGCAGATACGCAGTATTTT
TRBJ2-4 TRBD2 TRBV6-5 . CASRAAGGIQYF TGTGCCAGCAGAGCCGCGGGGGGTATTCAGTACTTC
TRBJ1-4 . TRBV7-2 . CASSLTSDEKLFF TGTGCCAGCAGCTTAACCTCGGATGAAAAACTGTTTTTT
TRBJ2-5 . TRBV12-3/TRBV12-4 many CASSFSPGEETQYF TGTGCCAGCAGTTTTTCCCCAGGGGAAGAGACCCAGTACTTC
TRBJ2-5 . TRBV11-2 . CASSVVRGSGLYQETQYF TGTGCCAGCAGCGTAGTAAGGGGCAGCGGACTTTACCAAGAGACCCAGTACTTC
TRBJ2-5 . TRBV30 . CAWSPAGETQYF TGTGCCTGGAGCCCAGCGGGAGAGACCCAGTACTTC
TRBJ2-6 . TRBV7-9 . CASSLNGIGAGANVLTF TGTGCCAGCAGCTTAAACGGTATCGGAGCTGGGGCCAACGTCCTGACTTTC
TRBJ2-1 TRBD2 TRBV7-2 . CASRTPGLPGNEQFF TGTGCCAGCAGAACCCCGGGACTACCTGGGAATGAGCAGTTCTTC
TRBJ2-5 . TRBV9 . CASSTSRDYQETQYF TGTGCCAGCAGCACTAGCCGGGACTACCAAGAGACCCAGTACTTC
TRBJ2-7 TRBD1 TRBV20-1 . CSAGDRGRSMYF TGCAGTGCCGGGGACAGGGGGCGCAGTATGTACTTC
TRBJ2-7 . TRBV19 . CASSPGPGRYEQYF TGTGCCAGTAGTCCTGGGCCGGGACGCTACGAGCAGTACTTC
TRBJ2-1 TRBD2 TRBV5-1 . CASSFRTSGGAEQFF TGCGCCAGCAGCTTCCGGACTAGCGGGGGGGCGGAGCAGTTCTTC
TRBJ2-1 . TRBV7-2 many CASSLAPTGLVGYNEQFF TGTGCCAGCAGCTTAGCGCCAACGGGGTTAGTGGGGTACAATGAGCAGTTCTTC
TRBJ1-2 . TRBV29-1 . CSVRQAGNYGYTF TGCAGCGTTCGACAGGCGGGGAACTATGGCTACACCTTC
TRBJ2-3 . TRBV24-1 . CATSEPGRITDTQYF TGTGCCACCAGTGAACCGGGGCGGATCACAGATACGCAGTATTTT
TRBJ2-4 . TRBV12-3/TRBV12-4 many CASFGGENIQYF TGTGCCAGCTTCGGCGGGGAAAACATTCAGTACTTC
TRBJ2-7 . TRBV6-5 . CASSYRKLYEQYF TGTGCCAGCAGTTACAGGAAACTCTACGAGCAGTACTTC
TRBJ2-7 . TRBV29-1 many CSVDGGTSYEQYF TGCAGCGTTGATGGCGGAACCTCCTACGAGCAGTACTTC
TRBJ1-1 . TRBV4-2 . CASSQVIGTRNTEAFF TGTGCCAGCAGCCAAGTAATTGGGACACGGAACACTGAAGCTTTCTTT
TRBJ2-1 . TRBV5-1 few CASSLVAGWTYNEQFF TGCGCCAGCAGCTTGGTCGCTGGGTGGACCTACAATGAGCAGTTCTTC
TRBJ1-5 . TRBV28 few CASSLFQGNQPQHF TGTGCCAGCAGTTTATTTCAGGGAAATCAGCCCCAGCATTTT
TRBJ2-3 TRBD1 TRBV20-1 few CSAGGQSRTDTQYF TGCAGTGCTGGGGGACAGTCTCGCACAGATACGCAGTATTTT
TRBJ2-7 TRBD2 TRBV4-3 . CASSQESSGAYEQYF TGCGCCAGCAGCCAAGAGTCTAGCGGAGCCTACGAGCAGTACTTC
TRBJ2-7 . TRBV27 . CASSLSGPGRGAYEQYF TGTGCCAGCAGTTTAAGCGGTCCGGGCAGGGGTGCGTACGAGCAGTACTTC
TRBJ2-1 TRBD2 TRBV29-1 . CSGASGIRGEQFF TGCAGCGGAGCTAGCGGGATCCGAGGGGAGCAGTTCTTC
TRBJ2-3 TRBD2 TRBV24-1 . CATSDVSGWSTQYF TGTGCCACCAGTGATGTTAGCGGGTGGAGTACGCAGTATTTT
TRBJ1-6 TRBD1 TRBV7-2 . CASSWTGRPPLHF TGTGCCAGCAGCTGGACAGGGCGGCCACCCCTCCACTTT
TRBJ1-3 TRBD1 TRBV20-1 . CSARDDHRGGNTIYF TGCAGTGCTAGAGATGACCACAGGGGAGGAAACACCATATATTTT
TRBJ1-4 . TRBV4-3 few CASSQGLAVNEKLFF TGCGCCAGCAGCCAAGGGTTGGCAGTTAATGAAAAACTGTTTTTT
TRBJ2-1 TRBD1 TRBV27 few CATRDSNYNEQFF TGTGCCACCCGGGACAGTAACTACAATGAGCAGTTCTTC
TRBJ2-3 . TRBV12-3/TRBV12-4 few CASSPMGRRGRTDTQYF TGTGCCAGCAGTCCCATGGGACGCAGGGGACGCACAGATACGCAGTATTTT
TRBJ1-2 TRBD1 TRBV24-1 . CATSETGGNSYTF TGTGCCACCAGTGAGACAGGGGGTAACAGCTACACCTTC
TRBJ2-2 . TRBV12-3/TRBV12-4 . CASSLSSGENTGELFF TGTGCCAGCAGTTTAAGTAGTGGAGAAAACACCGGGGAGCTGTTTTTT